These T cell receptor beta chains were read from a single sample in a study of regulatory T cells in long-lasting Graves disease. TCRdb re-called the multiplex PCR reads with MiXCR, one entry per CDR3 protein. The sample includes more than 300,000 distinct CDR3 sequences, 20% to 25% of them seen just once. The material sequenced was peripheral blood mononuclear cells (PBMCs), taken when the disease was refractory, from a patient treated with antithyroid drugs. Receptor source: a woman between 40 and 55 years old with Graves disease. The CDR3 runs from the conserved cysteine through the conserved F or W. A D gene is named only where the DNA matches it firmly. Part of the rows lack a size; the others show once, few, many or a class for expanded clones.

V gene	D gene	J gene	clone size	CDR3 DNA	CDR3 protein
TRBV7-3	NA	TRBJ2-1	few	TGTGCCAGCAGCTTAACTAGCGGAGACTACAATGAGCAGTTCTTC	CASSLTSGDYNEQFF
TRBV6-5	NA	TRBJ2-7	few	TGTGCCAGCAGTTACGACGTCTGGGGACACGAGCAGTACTTC	CASSYDVWGHEQYF
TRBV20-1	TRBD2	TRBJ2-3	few	TGCAGTGCTTCTCCTGGACTAGCACGTAGCACAGATACGCAGTATTTT	CSASPGLARSTDTQYF
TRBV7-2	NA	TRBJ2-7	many	TGTGCCAGCAGCTTATCCGTTCTAGCGCTTTTCACGGGCGAGCAGTACTTC	CASSLSVLALFTGEQYF
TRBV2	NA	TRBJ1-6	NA	TGTGCCAGCAAAACCGACAGGCCAAATTCACCCCTCCACTTT	CASKTDRPNSPLHF
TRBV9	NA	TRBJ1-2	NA	TGTGCCAGCAGCGTTACAGCTTCTTCCTATGGCTACACCTTC	CASSVTASSYGYTF
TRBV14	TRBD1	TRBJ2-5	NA	TGTGCCAGCAGCCGGACAGGGAGCTACCAAGAGACCCAGTACTTC	CASSRTGSYQETQYF
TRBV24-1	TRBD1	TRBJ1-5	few	TGTGCCACCAGTGACAGGGACAGGTCTCAGCCCCAGCATTTT	CATSDRDRSQPQHF
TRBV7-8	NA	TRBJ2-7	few	TGTGCCAGCAGCCCTAATAAGGGGACTGACCGGTACGAGCAGTACTTC	CASSPNKGTDRYEQYF
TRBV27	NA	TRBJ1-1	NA	TGTGCCAGCAGTTTCCAGGGTAAGAACACTGAAGCTTTCTTT	CASSFQGKNTEAFF
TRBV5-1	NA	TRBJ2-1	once	TGCGCCAGCAGCTCTGGACAGTACCATTACAATGAGCAGTTCTTC	CASSSGQYHYNEQFF
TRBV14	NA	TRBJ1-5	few	TGTGCCCGTCCTGCCCTATTATATAGCAATCAGCCCCAGCATTTT	CARPALLYSNQPQHF
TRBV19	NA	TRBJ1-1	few	TGTGCCAGTAGTATGGGACACCTGAACACTGAAGCTTTCTTT	CASSMGHLNTEAFF
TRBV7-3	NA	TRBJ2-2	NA	TGTGCCAGCAGCTTACGGGCAGGGACCACCGGGGAGCTGTTTTTT	CASSLRAGTTGELFF
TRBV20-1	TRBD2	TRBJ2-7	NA	TGCAGTGCCGGGAAGCCGGGACTAGCGGGAGCGAGGAACGAGCAGTACTTC	CSAGKPGLAGARNEQYF
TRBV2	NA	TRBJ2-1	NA	TGTGCCAGCATCGCAGGGCCCCCTGAGCAGTTCTTC	CASIAGPPEQFF
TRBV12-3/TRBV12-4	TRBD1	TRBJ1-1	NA	TGTGCCAGCAGTTTGGAGGGGGCCGGGAACACTGAAGCTTTCTTT	CASSLEGAGNTEAFF
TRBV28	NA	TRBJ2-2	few	TGTGCCAGCAGGGAGACGAACACCGGGGAGCTGTTTTTT	CASRETNTGELFF
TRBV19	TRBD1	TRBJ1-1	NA	TGTGCCAGTAAAATGTTACCGGGACAGGGAGGAACTGAAGCTTTCTTT	CASKMLPGQGGTEAFF
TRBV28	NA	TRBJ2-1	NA	TGTGCCAGCAGTCCACCGGACAGATTCTACAATGAGCAGTTCTTC	CASSPPDRFYNEQFF
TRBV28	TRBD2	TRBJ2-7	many	TGTGCCAGCACCCCCGGACTAGCAGTATACGAGCAGTACTTC	CASTPGLAVYEQYF
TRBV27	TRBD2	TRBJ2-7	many	TGTGCCAGCAGTTGGTCGGGAGGAGAATCCTACGAGCAGTACTTC	CASSWSGGESYEQYF
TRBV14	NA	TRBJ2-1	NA	TGTGCCAGCAGCCAACCTAGCAATGAGCAGTTCTTC	CASSQPSNEQFF
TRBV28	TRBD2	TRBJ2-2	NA	TGTGCCAGCAGGAGCGGGAGACTCACCGGGGAGCTGTTTTTT	CASRSGRLTGELFF
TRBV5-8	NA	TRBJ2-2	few	TGTGCCAGCAGCTCGAAAAACACCGGGGAGCTGTTTTTT	CASSSKNTGELFF
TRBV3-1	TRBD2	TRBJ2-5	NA	TGTGCCAGCAGCCAAGGCCTAGCGGGTTGGCAAGAGACCCAGTACTTC	CASSQGLAGWQETQYF
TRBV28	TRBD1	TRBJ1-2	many	TGTGCCAGCAGTCAGGGGGACGGAGGCTATGGCTACACCTTC	CASSQGDGGYGYTF
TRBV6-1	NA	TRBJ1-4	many	TGTGCCAGCAGTCCTATGGCCGGGGGCGCCTTCAATGAAAAACTGTTTTTT	CASSPMAGGAFNEKLFF
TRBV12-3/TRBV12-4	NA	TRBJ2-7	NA	TGTGCCAGCAGCCCCTCTCGGGTGGTGTACGAGCAGTACTTC	CASSPSRVVYEQYF
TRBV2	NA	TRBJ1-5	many	TGTGCCAGCAGTGTCGTAGGATTCGGCAATCAGCCCCAGCATTTT	CASSVVGFGNQPQHF
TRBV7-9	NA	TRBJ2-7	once	TGTGCCAGCAGCCCCCGTCGACCCAAAGCCCTCGGGGAATCCTACGAGCAGTACTTC	CASSPRRPKALGESYEQYF
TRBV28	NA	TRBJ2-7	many	TGTGCCACAAGCGTAGGGTTCCACGAGCAGTACTTC	CATSVGFHEQYF
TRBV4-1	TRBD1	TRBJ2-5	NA	TGCGCCAGCAGCCAAAGGACAGGGGTTTGGGGACAAGAGACCCAGTACTTC	CASSQRTGVWGQETQYF
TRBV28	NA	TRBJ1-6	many	TGTGCCAGCAGTTTACGAACCTCCTGGAATTCACCCCTCCACTTT	CASSLRTSWNSPLHF
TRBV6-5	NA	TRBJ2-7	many	TGTGCCAGCAGTTACGAACAGGGCGATTACGAGCAGTACTTC	CASSYEQGDYEQYF
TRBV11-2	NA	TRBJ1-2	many	TGTGCCAGCAGCCCCAACCGACAGGACATGAACTATGGCTACACCTTC	CASSPNRQDMNYGYTF
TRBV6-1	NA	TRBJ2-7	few	TGTGCCAGCAGTGGACGGACTCGACCCGCGGGAGAGGGGGGTATCTACGAGCAGTACTTC	CASSGRTRPAGEGGIYEQYF
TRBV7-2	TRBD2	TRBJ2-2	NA	TGTGCCAGCAGCCTCCTAGCGGGAGCTCTTTCCGGGGAGCTGTTTTTT	CASSLLAGALSGELFF
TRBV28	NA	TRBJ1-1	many	TGTGCCAGCAGTGTATTCACAGGTGGGGGGCACACTGAAGCTTTCTTT	CASSVFTGGGHTEAFF
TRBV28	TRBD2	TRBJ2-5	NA	TGTGCCAGCAGCCAAGCCGCTAGCGGGAGTGCAGGAGAGACCCAGTACTTC	CASSQAASGSAGETQYF
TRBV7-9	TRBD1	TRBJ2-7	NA	TGTGCCAGCAGCTTACAGGGGGCGACCAACGAGCAGTACTTC	CASSLQGATNEQYF
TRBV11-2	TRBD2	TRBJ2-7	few	TGTGCCAGCAGCTTAGAGCGAGTAGCGGGAGACGAGCAGTACTTC	CASSLERVAGDEQYF
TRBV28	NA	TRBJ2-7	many	TGTGCCAGCAGCCCCCTCTGGGACGGCTCGTCCTACGAGCAGTACTTC	CASSPLWDGSSYEQYF
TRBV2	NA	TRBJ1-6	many	TGTGCCAGCAGTGATTGGCCGAGCTCCTATAATTCACCCCTCCACTTT	CASSDWPSSYNSPLHF
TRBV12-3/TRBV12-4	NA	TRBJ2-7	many	TGTGCCAGCAGTCCAGCCGGCTCCGACTACGAGCAGTACTTC	CASSPAGSDYEQYF
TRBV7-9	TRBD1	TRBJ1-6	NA	TGTGCCAGCAGCTTAGCCTCCGGGACAGGGAGGTCACCCCTCCACTTT	CASSLASGTGRSPLHF
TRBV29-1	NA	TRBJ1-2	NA	TGCAGCGTTGACCGTGGGGCAGGGGTCGGCTACACCTTC	CSVDRGAGVGYTF
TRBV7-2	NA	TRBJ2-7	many	TGTGCCAGCAGCTTAGCGGGGCGGCCCTACGAGCAGTACTTC	CASSLAGRPYEQYF
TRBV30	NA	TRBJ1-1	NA	TGTGCCTGGAGTGCTTGGCAGTTCGGTTCATCTGAAGCTTTCTTT	CAWSAWQFGSSEAFF
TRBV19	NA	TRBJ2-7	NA	TGTGCCAGTAGTATTGGACTATGGGGCAGCGCAACATTATCTAGGGGAGGCGAAATTGACGAGCAGTACTTC	CASSIGLWGSATLSRGGEIDEQYF
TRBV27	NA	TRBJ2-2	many	TGTGCCAGCACCCGAAGTGCGAACACCGGGGAGCTGTTTTTT	CASTRSANTGELFF
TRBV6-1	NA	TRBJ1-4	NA	TGTGCCGGCCGGGGTGCAACTAATGAAAAACTGTTTTTT	CAGRGATNEKLFF
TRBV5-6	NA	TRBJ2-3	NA	TGTGCCAGCAGCTTGTTGAGCGGCGGCACGGGAGATACGCAGTATTTT	CASSLLSGGTGDTQYF
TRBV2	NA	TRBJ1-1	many	TGTGCCAGCAGTACACATAAGCGGGCTTTCTTT	CASSTHKRAFF
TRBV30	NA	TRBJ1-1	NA	TGTGCCTGGAACTTGGCAACGAACACTGAAGCTTTCTTT	CAWNLATNTEAFF